This T cell receptor (beta chain) emerged from a study of control samples from healthy donors and cancer patients. Sequencing was performed with immunoSEQ multiplex PCR; in TCRdb, only in-frame clones are kept and a portion is missing. The table includes tens of thousands of clones, around nine tenths detected once. The CDR3 has 17 residues. Germline CDR1 reads SNHLY; CDR2 reads FYNNEI. With regard to this clone: At one boundary the junction diverges from the germline segment, which might be a read error.

The sequence derives from a man aged 25 to 45 with colorectal cancer. Sequencing was carried out using PBMCs. This rearrangement joins TRBV2 to TRBJ2-6; 7 bases line up with TRBD1. In nucleotides, the CDR3 is TGTGCCAGCAGTAGGCAGGGGGTAATCTCTGAGGCCAACGTCCTGACTTTC. It codes for CASSRQGVISEANVLTF.